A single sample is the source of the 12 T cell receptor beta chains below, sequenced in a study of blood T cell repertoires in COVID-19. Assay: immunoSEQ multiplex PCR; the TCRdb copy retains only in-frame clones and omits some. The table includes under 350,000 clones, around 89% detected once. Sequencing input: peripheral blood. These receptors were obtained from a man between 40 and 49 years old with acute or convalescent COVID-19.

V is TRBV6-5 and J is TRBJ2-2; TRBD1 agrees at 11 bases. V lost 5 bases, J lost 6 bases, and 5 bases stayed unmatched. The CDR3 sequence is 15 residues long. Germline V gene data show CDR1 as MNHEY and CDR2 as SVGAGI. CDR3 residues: CASSRDRGSSGELFF. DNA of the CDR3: TGTGCCAGCAGTCGGGACAGGGGGTCTTCCGGGGAGCTGTTTTTT.

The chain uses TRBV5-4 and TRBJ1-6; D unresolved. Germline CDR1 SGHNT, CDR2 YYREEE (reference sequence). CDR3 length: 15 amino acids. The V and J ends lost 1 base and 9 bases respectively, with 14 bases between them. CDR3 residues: CASSLQLGDGSPLHF. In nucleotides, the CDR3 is TGTGCCAGCAGCTTGCAACTGGGAGACGGTTCACCCCTCCACTTT.

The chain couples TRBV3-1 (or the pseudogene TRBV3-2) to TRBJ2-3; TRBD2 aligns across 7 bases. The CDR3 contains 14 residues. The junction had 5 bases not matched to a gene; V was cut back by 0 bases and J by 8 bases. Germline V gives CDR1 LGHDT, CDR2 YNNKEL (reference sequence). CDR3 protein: CASSQDGRAGTQYF. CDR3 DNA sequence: TGTGCCAGCAGCCAAGATGGGAGGGCAGGTACGCAGTATTTT.

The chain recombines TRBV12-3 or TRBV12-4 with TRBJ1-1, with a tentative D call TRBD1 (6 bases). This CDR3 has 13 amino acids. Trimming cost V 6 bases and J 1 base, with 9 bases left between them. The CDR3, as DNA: TGTGCCAGCAGGCCGACAGGGAACACTGAAGCTTTCTTT. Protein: CASRPTGNTEAFF.

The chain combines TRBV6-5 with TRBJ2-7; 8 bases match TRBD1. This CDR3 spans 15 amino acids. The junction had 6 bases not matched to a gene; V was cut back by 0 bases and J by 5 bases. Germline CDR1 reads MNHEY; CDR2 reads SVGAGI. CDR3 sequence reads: CASSYSGTGLDEQYF. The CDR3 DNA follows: TGTGCCAGCAGTTACTCTGGGACAGGTTTGGACGAGCAGTACTTC.

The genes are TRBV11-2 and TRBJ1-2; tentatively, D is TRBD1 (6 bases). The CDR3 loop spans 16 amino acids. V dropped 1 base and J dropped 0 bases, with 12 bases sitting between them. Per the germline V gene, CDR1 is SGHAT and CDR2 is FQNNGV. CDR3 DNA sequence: TGTGCCAGCAGCTTAGTTCACAGGGCGACTAACTATGGCTACACCTTC. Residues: CASSLVHRATNYGYTF. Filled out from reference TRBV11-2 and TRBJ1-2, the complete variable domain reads EAGVAQSPRYKIIEKRQSVAFWCNPISGHATLYWYQQILGQGPKLLIQFQNNGVVDDSQLPKDRFSAERLKGVDSTLKIQPAKLEDSAVYLCASSLVHRATNYGYTFGSGTRLTVV.

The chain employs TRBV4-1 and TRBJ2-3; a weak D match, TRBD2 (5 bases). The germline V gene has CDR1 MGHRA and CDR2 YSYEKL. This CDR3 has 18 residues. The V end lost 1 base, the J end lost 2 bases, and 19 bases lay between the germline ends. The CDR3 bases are TGCGCCAGCAGCCAAGTTTTCGGCAGGAGGATTTTCACAGATACGCAGTATTTT. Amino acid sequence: CASSQVFGRRIFTDTQYF.

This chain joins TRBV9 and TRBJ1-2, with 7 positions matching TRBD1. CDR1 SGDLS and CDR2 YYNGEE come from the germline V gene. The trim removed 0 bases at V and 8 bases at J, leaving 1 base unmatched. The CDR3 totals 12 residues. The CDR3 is CASSVEGGGYTF. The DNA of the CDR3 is TGTGCCAGCAGCGTAGAAGGGGGCGGCTACACCTTC.

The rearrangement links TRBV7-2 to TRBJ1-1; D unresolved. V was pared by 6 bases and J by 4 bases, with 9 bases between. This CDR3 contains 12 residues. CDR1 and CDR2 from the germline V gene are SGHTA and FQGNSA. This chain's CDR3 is CASSSRFTEAFF. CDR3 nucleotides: TGTGCCAGCAGTTCCAGGTTCACTGAAGCTTTCTTT. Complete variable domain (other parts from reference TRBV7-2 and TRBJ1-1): GAGVSQSPSNKVTEKGKDVELRCDPISGHTALYWYRQSLGQGLEFLIYFQGNSAPDKSGLPSDRFSAERTGGSVSTLTIQRTQQEDSAVYLCASSSRFTEAFFGQGTRLTVV.

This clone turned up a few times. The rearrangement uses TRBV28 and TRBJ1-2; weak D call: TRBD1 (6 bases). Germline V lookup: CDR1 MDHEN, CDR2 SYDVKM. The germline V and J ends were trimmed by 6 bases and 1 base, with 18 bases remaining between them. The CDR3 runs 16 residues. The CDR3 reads CASSTPRGVGNYGYTF. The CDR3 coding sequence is TGTGCCAGCAGCACCCCCAGGGGAGTAGGTAACTATGGCTACACCTTC.

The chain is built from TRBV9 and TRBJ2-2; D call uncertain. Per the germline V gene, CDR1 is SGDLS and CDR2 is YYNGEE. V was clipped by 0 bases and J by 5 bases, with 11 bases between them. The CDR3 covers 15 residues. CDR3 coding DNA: TGTGCCAGCAGCGTAGGTCCAGCGATAACCGGGGAGCTGTTTTTT. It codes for CASSVGPAITGELFF.

The CDR3 loop is CASSNRLAGVSYNEQFF. DNA of the CDR3: TGTGCCAGCAGCAACCGTCTAGCGGGGGTCTCCTACAATGAGCAGTTCTTC. The V and J genes are TRBV11-2 and TRBJ2-1; 10 nucleotides align to TRBD2. Germline CDR1 and CDR2: SGHAT and FQNNGV. The J segment lost 0 bases and the V segment lost 5 bases, leaving 7 bases of the junction unmatched. The CDR3 runs 17 residues.